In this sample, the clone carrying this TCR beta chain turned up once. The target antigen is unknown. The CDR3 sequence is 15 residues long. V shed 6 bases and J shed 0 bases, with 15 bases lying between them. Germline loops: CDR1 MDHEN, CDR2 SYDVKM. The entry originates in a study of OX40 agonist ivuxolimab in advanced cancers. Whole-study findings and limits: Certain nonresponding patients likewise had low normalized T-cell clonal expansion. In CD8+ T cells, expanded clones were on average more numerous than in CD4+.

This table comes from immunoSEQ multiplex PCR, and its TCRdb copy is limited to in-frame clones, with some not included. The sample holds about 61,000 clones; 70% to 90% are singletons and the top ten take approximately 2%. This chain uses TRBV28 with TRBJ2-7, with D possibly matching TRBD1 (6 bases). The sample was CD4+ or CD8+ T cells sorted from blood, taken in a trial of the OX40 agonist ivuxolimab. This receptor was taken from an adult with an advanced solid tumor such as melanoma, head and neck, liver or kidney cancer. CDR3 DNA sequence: TGTGCCAGCAGCCTAAGACAGGATTTCTCCTACGAGCAGTACTTC. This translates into CASSLRQDFSYEQYF.